The 24 T cell receptor beta chains listed next were all sequenced from one sample in a study of T cell responses to AZD1222 COVID-19 vaccine (dated by TCRdb to 2020 to 2022). The library came from the immunoSEQ multiplex PCR assay. TCRdb took this table from immuneACCESS and kept in-frame rearrangements with V and J called. Such tables lack part of the clones; where checked against another copy, unresolved V genes explain under half of the gap, and the rest is unexplained. Counted in this sample were approximately 99,000 clones; approximately 93% of them appeared once. The ten largest make up 6.5% to 10% of the sample. Reading the label with the study, this specimen's time point is: about 28 days (+/-7) after the second vaccine dose. Material: peripheral blood, obtained 28 days after the second AZD1222 dose. The origin of the receptors is an adult who received the AZD1222 COVID-19 vaccine.

V gene TRBV11-2 combines with J gene TRBJ1-3; D may be TRBD1 (5 bases). CDR3 length: 15 residues. V was shortened by 3 bases and J by 0 bases, with 9 bases between the two germline ends. Per the germline V gene, CDR1 is SGHAT and CDR2 is FQNNGV. CDR3 coding DNA: TGTGCCAGCAGCTTGTCAGGGCTCTCTGGAAACACCATATATTTT. This encodes CASSLSGLSGNTIYF.

This chain links TRBV7-9 with TRBJ1-5; D perhaps matches TRBD1 (5 bases). This CDR3 spans 15 amino acids. Germline-derived CDR1 and CDR2 are SEHNR and FQNEAQ (reference sequence). The V gene lost 5 bases and the J gene lost 2 bases, with 13 bases spanning the gap. The chain's CDR3 is CASSPPGSGNQPQHF. CDR3 sequence (DNA): TGTGCCAGCAGCCCACCAGGGAGTGGCAATCAGCCCCAGCATTTT. Together with reference TRBV7-9 and TRBJ1-5, the CDR3 gives the full variable domain: DTGVSQNPRHKITKRGQNVTFRCDPISEHNRLYWYRQTLGQGPEFLTYFQNEAQLEKSRLLSDRFSAERPKGSFSTLEIQRTEQGDSAMYLCASSPPGSGNQPQHFGDGTRLSIL.

V is TRBV20-1 and J is TRBJ1-5; 10 bases are a match to TRBD1. The germline CDR1 and CDR2 sequences are DFQATT and SNEGSKA (reference sequence). The CDR3 has 18 residues. Trimming cost V 3 bases and J 3 bases; bases outside gene matches: 14. In DNA, the CDR3 is TGCAGTGCTAGTCCAAACCTTGGGACAGGGGTGTCCAATCAGCCCCAGCATTTT. Protein: CSASPNLGTGVSNQPQHF.

This sequence joins TRBV5-1 and TRBJ2-5; D possibly corresponds to TRBD2 (5 bases). Trimming took 1 base from V and 3 from J, leaving 7 bases between them. CDR1 SGHRS and CDR2 YFSETQ come from the germline V gene. This CDR3 comprises 13 residues. For the CDR3, the DNA is TGCGCCAGCAGCTTGACCGGGAAAGAGACCCAGTACTTC. Residues: CASSLTGKETQYF.

The sample holds a few counts of this clone. V and J are TRBV3-1 (or the pseudogene TRBV3-2) and TRBJ2-1, with D tentatively TRBD1 or TRBD2 (6 bases each). The CDR3 is 14 amino acids. V was trimmed by 4 bases and J by 9 bases, leaving 16 bases between them. Germline V gene lookup returns CDR1 LGHDT and CDR2 YNNKEL (reference sequence). The CDR3 reads CASSPWGARGEQFF. As DNA, the CDR3 is TGTGCCAGCAGCCCTTGGGGGGCTAGGGGTGAGCAGTTCTTC.

The gene calls are TRBV5-6 and TRBJ2-3, with TRBD2 matching 8 bases. This CDR3 contains 15 residues. V lost 1 base and J lost 5; bases outside the gene matches: 6. The V gene's germline CDR1 is SGHDT and CDR2 YYEEEE. CDR3 nucleotide sequence: TGTGCCAGCAGCTTGAATCTCCTAGCGGGAGATACGCAGTATTTT. It translates to CASSLNLLAGDTQYF.

This chain links TRBV25-1 with TRBJ2-7, with TRBD2 identical over 13 bases. CDR1 MGHDK and CDR2 SYGVNS come from the germline V gene. This CDR3 has 16 amino acids. V dropped 2 bases and J dropped 3; count of bases not matched to a gene: 4. The CDR3 DNA follows: TGTGCCAGCAGTGAACTAGGGACTAGCGGGGACTACGAGCAGTACTTC. The encoded protein is CASSELGTSGDYEQYF.

This chain uses TRBV6-5 with TRBJ2-5, with a weak D call TRBD1 (6 bases). CDR1 is MNHEY, CDR2 SVGAGI, per germline. Trimming left V 4 bases short and J 5 bases short, with 20 bases between. The CDR3 extends over 16 amino acids. The CDR3 region is CASSLRGQSRGETQYF. CDR3 nucleotide sequence: TGTGCCAGCAGTTTACGAGGACAGTCCCGAGGGGAGACCCAGTACTTC.

This clone was counted only a few times. The chain carries TRBV6-1 and TRBJ2-3, with 9 bases lining up with TRBD2. The V and J ends lost 3 bases and 7 bases, in that order; junction bases with no gene match: 11. This CDR3 has 16 residues. In germline, CDR1 is MNHNS, CDR2 SASEGT. CDR3 in DNA: TGTGCCAGCAGTGATGGCGGCGGGAGGGGCACTTATACGCAGTATTTT. It specifies CASSDGGGRGTYTQYF.

The chain has TRBV24-1 and TRBJ2-7; D is undetermined. Germline V lookup: CDR1 KGHDR, CDR2 SFDVKD. The CDR3 is 13 amino acids. The V end lost 7 bases, the J end lost 0 bases, and 9 bases lay between the germline ends. CDR3 in amino acids: CATSSQYSYEQYF. The CDR3 region has the DNA TGTGCCACCAGCTCACAATACTCCTACGAGCAGTACTTC.

This clone was found a few times. The chain uses TRBV5-1 and TRBJ1-1, with D perhaps TRBD1 (6 bases). Trimming stripped 3 bases from V and 5 bases from J, with 17 bases between. Germline V CDR1 and CDR2: SGHRS, YFSETQ. The CDR3 loop spans 15 amino acids. The CDR3, as DNA: TGCGCCAGCAGCTCACTACAGGGAGATGGGACTGAAGCTTTCTTT. Its protein product is CASSSLQGDGTEAFF.

The rearrangement links TRBV6-2 or TRBV6-3 to TRBJ2-2; D is ambiguous. CDR3 length: 13 residues. V lost 0 bases and J 7 bases, leaving 6 bases between the germline ends. Germline-derived CDR1 and CDR2 are MNHEY and SVGEGT. Here the CDR3 reads CASSYSIVGELFF. The CDR3 DNA is TGTGCCAGCAGTTACTCGATAGTCGGGGAGCTGTTTTTT.

V is TRBV12-3 or TRBV12-4 and J is TRBJ1-4; tentatively, D is TRBD1 (5 bases). Trimming cost V 5 bases and J 8 bases, with 9 bases left between them. The CDR3 is 12 residues long. CDR3 sequence: CASSRGVEKLFF. DNA for the CDR3: TGTGCCAGCAGTCGGGGGGTGGAAAAACTGTTTTTT.

This chain links TRBV18 with TRBJ1-5; a weak D match, TRBD1 (5 bases). Germline-derived CDR1 and CDR2 are KGHSH and LQKENI. V lost 3 bases and J lost 5, with 8 bases in between. This CDR3 region has 13 residues. Written as DNA, the CDR3 is TGTGCCAGCTCACCGGGGGAAGATCAGCCCCAGCATTTT. It yields the protein CASSPGEDQPQHF.

This rearrangement joins TRBV18 to TRBJ2-1, with 12 bases lining up with TRBD2. Trimming cost V 1 base and J 5 bases; bases outside gene matches: 6. Looked up from germline, CDR1 is KGHSH and CDR2 is LQKENI. The CDR3 sequence is 17 residues long. CDR3 nucleotides: TGTGCCAGCTCACCACAGAGCGGACTAGCGGGAAACAATGAGCAGTTCTTC. It encodes CASSPQSGLAGNNEQFF.

The chain combines TRBV19 with TRBJ2-2, with D tentatively TRBD1 (5 bases). Germline V lookup: CDR1 LNHDA, CDR2 SQIVND (reference sequence). The CDR3 consists of 15 residues. Trimming removed 1 base at V and 5 bases at J, with 11 bases between. The CDR3 reads CASSIVRGRTGELFF. The CDR3 nucleotides are TGTGCCAGTAGTATAGTAAGGGGCAGGACCGGGGAGCTGTTTTTT.

The chain recombines TRBV30 with TRBJ1-1, with no clear D. V was shortened by 2 bases and J by 4 bases, with 17 bases between the two germline ends. Germline CDR1 is GTSNPN and CDR2 is SVGIG (reference sequence). The CDR3 runs 15 residues. The CDR3 nucleotides read TGTGCCTGGAGTCCCAATTACAGTAGGAGCACTGAAGCTTTCTTT. Protein product: CAWSPNYSRSTEAFF. Full variable domain (missing parts from reference TRBV30 and TRBJ1-1): SQTIHQWPATLVQPVGSPLSLECTVEGTSNPNLYWYRQAAGRGLQLLFYSVGIGQISSEVPQNLSASRPQDRQFILSSKKLLLSDSGFYLCAWSPNYSRSTEAFFGQGTRLTVV.

The chain carries TRBV24-1 and TRBJ2-2, with a weak D call TRBD1 (6 bases). The CDR3 contains 15 residues. Germline lookup yields CDR1 KGHDR and CDR2 SFDVKD. Trimming took off 7 bases at V and 3 bases at J, with 14 bases between the two ends. CDR3 sequence: CATSNRESDTGELFF. The CDR3 nucleotides are TGTGCCACCAGCAACAGGGAATCGGACACCGGGGAGCTGTTTTTT.

The chain has TRBV5-1 and TRBJ1-5, with 10 bases matching TRBD1. Germline CDR1 reads SGHRS; CDR2 reads YFSETQ. The CDR3 loop spans 15 amino acids. The trim removed 6 bases at V and 2 bases at J, leaving 5 bases unmatched. This chain's CDR3 is CASKAGQGGNQPQHF. CDR3 DNA: TGCGCCAGCAAAGCCGGACAGGGGGGCAATCAGCCCCAGCATTTT.

A single count supports this clone. The rearrangement links TRBV20-1 to TRBJ1-2; 8 bases line up with TRBD1. The CDR3 extends over 16 amino acids. J gave up 8 bases and V 3 bases, and 17 bases lay outside the gene matches. Germline V gene lookup returns CDR1 DFQATT and CDR2 SNEGSKA (reference sequence). As DNA, the CDR3 is TGCAGTGCTAGTATCTCCGAGGGCAGGGGGCGCAGAGGCTACACCTTC. Its protein product is CSASISEGRGRRGYTF.

V usage is TRBV7-9 and J usage is TRBJ1-4; 8 bases align to TRBD1. In germline, CDR1 is SEHNR, CDR2 FQNEAQ (reference sequence). The trim removed 5 bases at V and 1 base at J, leaving 3 bases unmatched. The CDR3 covers 15 residues. The CDR3 coding sequence is TGTGCCAGCAGCCTGGGGACAGGAACTAATGAAAAACTGTTTTTT. Residues: CASSLGTGTNEKLFF.

The chain recombines TRBV20-1 with TRBJ1-5, with 7 positions matching TRBD1. This CDR3 spans 14 amino acids. V lost 3 bases, J lost 1 base, and 3 bases stayed unmatched. Per germline, CDR1 DFQATT and CDR2 SNEGSKA (reference sequence). The CDR3, as DNA: TGCAGTGCTAGTGTGACAGGGAGCAATCAGCCCCAGCATTTT. Residues: CSASVTGSNQPQHF.

The CDR3 is CASSDRLREKLFF. The DNA for the CDR3 is TGTGCCAGCAGTGATCGCCTGAGGGAAAAACTGTTTTTT. The rearrangement joins TRBV28 to TRBJ1-4; D is unresolved. The CDR3 is made up of 13 amino acids. Trimming took off 5 bases at V and 8 bases at J, with 12 bases between the two ends. The germline CDR1 and CDR2 sequences are MDHEN and SYDVKM.

The genes are TRBV7-8 and TRBJ2-7; 9 nucleotides line up with TRBD2. The CDR3 loop spans 14 amino acids. Germline CDR1 reads SGHVS; CDR2 reads FQNEAQ. The V segment lost 5 bases and the J segment 4 bases; nucleotides outside the gene matches: 6. CDR3 amino acids: CASSRLAGPYEQYF. The CDR3 DNA reads as TGTGCCAGCAGCAGGCTAGCGGGACCGTACGAGCAGTACTTC.